These 7 T cell receptor beta chains originate from one sample sequenced in a study of blood T cell repertoires in COVID-19. TCRdb's table, derived via immunoSEQ multiplex PCR, lists solely in-frame clones and lacks some. The data hold approximately 100,000 clones, with roughly four fifths observed a single time. The sequenced material came from peripheral blood. These receptor sequences come from a man of 80 years or more with COVID-19, enrolled during active disease.

The chain uses TRBV30 and TRBJ2-1; TRBD2 is a possible D gene (6 bases). V dropped 5 bases and J dropped 6 bases, with 20 bases sitting between them. The germline V gene has CDR1 GTSNPN and CDR2 SVGIG (reference sequence). The CDR3 is 15 residues long. CDR3 coding DNA: TGTGCCTGGGGGGCCGGGACTGGGCCATTCAATGAGCAGTTCTTC. Translated: CAWGAGTGPFNEQFF. The full variable domain, rest sourced from reference TRBV30 and TRBJ2-1, is SQTIHQWPATLVQPVGSPLSLECTVEGTSNPNLYWYRQAAGRGLQLLFYSVGIGQISSEVPQNLSASRPQDRQFILSSKKLLLSDSGFYLCAWGAGTGPFNEQFFGPGTRLTVL.

Regarding this clone: Other DNA sequences of this sample code for an identical CDR3. The chain employs TRBV7-3 and TRBJ2-3, with 7 positions matching TRBD2. The trim removed 5 bases at V and 0 bases at J, leaving 2 bases unmatched. The CDR3 is 14 amino acids. Germline V gene lookup returns CDR1 SGHTA and CDR2 FQGTGA. This CDR3 reads CASSLGLSTDTQYF. The CDR3 region has the DNA TGTGCCAGCAGCCTGGGACTAAGCACAGATACGCAGTATTTT.

This clone turned up a few times. The CDR3 DNA follows: TGTGCCTGGAGTGCCACAGGTAGCCTCTATCAGCCCCAGCATTTT. Protein sequence: CAWSATGSLYQPQHF. This sequence joins TRBV30 and TRBJ1-5, with D maybe TRBD1 (5 bases). The CDR3 sequence is 15 residues long. The V end lost 1 base, the J end lost 5 bases, and 15 bases lay between the germline ends. Germline CDR1 is GTSNPN and CDR2 is SVGIG (reference sequence).

The CDR3 DNA reads TGTGCCAGCAGCATCGGGACAGGGGGGGCCTACGAGCAGTACTTC. This gives the protein CASSIGTGGAYEQYF. This chain uses TRBV27 with TRBJ2-7; 11 bases align to TRBD1. V lost 6 bases, J lost 2 bases, and 6 bases stayed unmatched. The CDR3 extends over 15 amino acids. CDR1 is MNHEY and CDR2 is SMNVEV in the germline V gene (reference sequence).

The chain links TRBV11-2 to TRBJ2-5, with 10 positions matching TRBD2. The CDR3 has 15 amino acids. V shed 5 bases and J 2 bases; nucleotides not matched to a gene: 5. The germline V gene encodes CDR1 SGHAT and CDR2 FQNNGV. CDR3 sequence reads: CASSPLAGVQETQYF. The CDR3 DNA is TGTGCCAGCAGCCCGCTAGCGGGAGTACAAGAGACCCAGTACTTC.

The chain couples TRBV28 to TRBJ1-4; 9 bases agree with TRBD1. After removal of 4 bases from V and 11 bases from J, the junction contained 8 bases not matched to a gene. The V gene's germline CDR1 is MDHEN and CDR2 SYDVKM. CDR3 length: 14 amino acids. The CDR3 sequence: CASSWDRVEGKLFF. The DNA of the CDR3 is TGTGCCAGCAGTTGGGACAGGGTGGAGGGGAAACTGTTTTTT. Full variable domain (rest looked up from reference TRBV28 and TRBJ1-4): DVKVTQSSRYLVKRTGEKVFLECVQDMDHENMFWYRQDPGLGLRLIYFSYDVKMKEKGDIPEGYSVSREKKERFSLILESASTNQTSMYLCASSWDRVEGKLFFGSGTQLSVL.

The chain uses TRBV18 and TRBJ2-2; D might be TRBD1 (6 bases). From germline, CDR1 is KGHSH and CDR2 LQKENI. The CDR3 runs to 14 residues. V lost 4 bases and J 9 bases, leaving 15 bases between the germline ends. The CDR3 here is CASSLNRDHRELFF. CDR3 sequence (DNA): TGTGCCAGCTCACTAAACAGGGATCACCGGGAGCTGTTTTTT.